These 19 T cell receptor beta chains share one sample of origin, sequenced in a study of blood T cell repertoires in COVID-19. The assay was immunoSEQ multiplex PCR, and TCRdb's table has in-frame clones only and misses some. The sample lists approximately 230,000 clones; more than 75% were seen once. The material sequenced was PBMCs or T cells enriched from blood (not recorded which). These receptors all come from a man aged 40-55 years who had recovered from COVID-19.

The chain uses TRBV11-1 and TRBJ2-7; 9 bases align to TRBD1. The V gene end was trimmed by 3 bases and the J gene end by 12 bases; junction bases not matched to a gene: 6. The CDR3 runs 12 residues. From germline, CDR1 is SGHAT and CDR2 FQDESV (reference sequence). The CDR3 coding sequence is TGTGCCAGCAGCTTGGGACAGGGCCCCCCGTACTTC. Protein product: CASSLGQGPPYF.

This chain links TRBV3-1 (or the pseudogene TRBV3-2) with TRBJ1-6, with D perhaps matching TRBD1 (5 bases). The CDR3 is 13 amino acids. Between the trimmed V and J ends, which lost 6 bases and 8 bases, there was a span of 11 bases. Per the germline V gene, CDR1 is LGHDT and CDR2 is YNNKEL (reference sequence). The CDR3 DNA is TGTGCCAGCAGTAGGCAGGGTGATTCACCCCTCCACTTT. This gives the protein CASSRQGDSPLHF.

The CDR3 coding sequence is TGTGCCAGCAGCTATAGTTTTCAGGATGGCTACACCTTC. It encodes CASSYSFQDGYTF. The chain uses TRBV7-9 and TRBJ1-2; D is uncertain. Germline V gene lookup returns CDR1 SEHNR and CDR2 FQNEAQ (reference sequence). This CDR3 has 13 amino acids. V gave up 4 bases and J gave up 6 bases, with 12 bases separating them.

CDR3 protein: CASRSAGGNGYTF. Here the CDR3 DNA reads TGTGCCAGCAGGTCCGCGGGGGGGAACGGCTACACCTTC. This chain links TRBV6-5 with TRBJ1-2; possibly TRBD1 for D (5 bases). The germline V gene encodes CDR1 MNHEY and CDR2 SVGAGI. V dropped 6 bases and J dropped 8 bases, with 16 bases sitting between them. This CDR3 spans 13 amino acids.

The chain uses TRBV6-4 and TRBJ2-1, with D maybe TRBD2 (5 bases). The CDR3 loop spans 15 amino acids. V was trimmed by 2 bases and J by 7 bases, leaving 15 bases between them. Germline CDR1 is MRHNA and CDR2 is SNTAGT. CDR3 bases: TGTGCCAGCAGTGACGTGGCTAGCTCTACGAATGAGCAGTTCTTC. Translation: CASSDVASSTNEQFF.

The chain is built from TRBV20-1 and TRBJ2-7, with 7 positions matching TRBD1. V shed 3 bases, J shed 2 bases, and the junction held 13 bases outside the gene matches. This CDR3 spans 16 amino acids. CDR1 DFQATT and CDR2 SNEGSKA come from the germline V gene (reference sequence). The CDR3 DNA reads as TGCAGTGCTAGTAGAGACCCCGGGACAGACCCCTACGAGCAGTACTTC. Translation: CSASRDPGTDPYEQYF.

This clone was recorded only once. DNA of the CDR3: TGTGCCAGCAGTCCCCGGACAGGGGGGATCGACAATGAGCAGTTCTTC. Protein: CASSPRTGGIDNEQFF. This sequence joins TRBV27 and TRBJ2-1; TRBD1 matches 10 bases. The CDR3 covers 16 residues. CDR1 MNHEY and CDR2 SMNVEV come from the germline V gene (reference sequence). J was trimmed by 5 bases and V by 5 bases; bases with no gene match: 9.

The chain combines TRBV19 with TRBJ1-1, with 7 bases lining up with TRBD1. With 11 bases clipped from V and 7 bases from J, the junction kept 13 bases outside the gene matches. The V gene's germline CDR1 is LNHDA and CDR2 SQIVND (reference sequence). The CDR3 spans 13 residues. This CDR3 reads CAARRQGGDEAFF. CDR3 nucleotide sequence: TGTGCCGCGAGGCGGCAGGGGGGAGATGAAGCTTTCTTT.

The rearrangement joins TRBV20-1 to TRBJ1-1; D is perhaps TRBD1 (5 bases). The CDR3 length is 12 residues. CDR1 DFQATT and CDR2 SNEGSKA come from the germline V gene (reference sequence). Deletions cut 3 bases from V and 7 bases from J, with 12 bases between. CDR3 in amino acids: CSASPQGIEAFF. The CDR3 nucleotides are TGCAGTGCTAGTCCGCAGGGTATTGAAGCTTTCTTT.

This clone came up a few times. CDR3 sequence: CASSKETGGRTGGYTF. As DNA, the CDR3 is TGTGCCAGTAGTAAGGAAACAGGGGGGCGAACTGGTGGCTACACCTTC. J is TRBJ1-2 and V is TRBV19; 8 bases agree with TRBD1. The length of the CDR3 is 16 residues. Trimming took 4 bases from V and 7 from J; bases not matched to a gene: 14. CDR1 is LNHDA and CDR2 is SQIVND in the germline V gene (reference sequence).

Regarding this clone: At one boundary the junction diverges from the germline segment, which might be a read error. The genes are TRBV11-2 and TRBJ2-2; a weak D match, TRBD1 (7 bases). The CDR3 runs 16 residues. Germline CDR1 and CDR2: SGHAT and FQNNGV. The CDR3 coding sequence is TGTGCCAGCAGCTCATGGACAGGACGGAGCACCGGGGGGCTGTTTTTT. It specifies CASSSWTGRSTGGLFF.

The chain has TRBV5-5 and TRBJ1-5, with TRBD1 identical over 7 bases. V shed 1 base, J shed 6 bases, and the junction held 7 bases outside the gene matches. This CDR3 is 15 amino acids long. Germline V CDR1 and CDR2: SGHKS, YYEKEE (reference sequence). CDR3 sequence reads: CASSLSGTVTQPQHF. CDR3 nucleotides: TGTGCCAGCAGCTTGAGTGGGACAGTTACTCAGCCCCAGCATTTT.

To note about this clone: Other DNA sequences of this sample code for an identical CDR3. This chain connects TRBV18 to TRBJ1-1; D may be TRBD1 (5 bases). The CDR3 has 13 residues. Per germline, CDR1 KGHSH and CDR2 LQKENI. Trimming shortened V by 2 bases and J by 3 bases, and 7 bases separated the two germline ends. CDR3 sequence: CASSPGGDTEAFF. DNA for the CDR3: TGTGCCAGCTCACCAGGGGGGGACACTGAAGCTTTCTTT. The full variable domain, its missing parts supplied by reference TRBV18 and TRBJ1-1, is NAGVMQNPRHLVRRRGQEARLRCSPMKGHSHVYWYRQLPEEGLKFMVYLQKENIIDESGMPKERFSAEFPKEGPSILRIQQVVRGDSAAYFCASSPGGDTEAFFGQGTRLTVV.

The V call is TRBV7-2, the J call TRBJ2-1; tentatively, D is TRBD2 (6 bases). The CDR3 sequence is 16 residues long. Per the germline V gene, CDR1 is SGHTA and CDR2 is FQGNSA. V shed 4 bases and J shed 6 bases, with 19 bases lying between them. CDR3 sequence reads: CASSSVGAGILNEQFF. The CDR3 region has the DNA TGTGCCAGCAGCTCTGTAGGGGCGGGAATTCTCAATGAGCAGTTCTTC.

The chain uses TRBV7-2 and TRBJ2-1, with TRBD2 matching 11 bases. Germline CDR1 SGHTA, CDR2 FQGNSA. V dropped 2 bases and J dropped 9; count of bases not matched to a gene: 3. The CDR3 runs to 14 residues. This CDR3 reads CASSLTSGSFEQFF. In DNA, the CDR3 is TGTGCCAGCAGCTTAACTAGCGGGAGTTTTGAGCAGTTCTTC.

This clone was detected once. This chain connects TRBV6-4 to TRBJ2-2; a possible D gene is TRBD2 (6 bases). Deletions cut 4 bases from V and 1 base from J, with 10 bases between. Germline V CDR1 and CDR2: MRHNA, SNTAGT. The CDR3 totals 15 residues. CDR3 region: CASSVGGVNTGELFF. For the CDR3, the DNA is TGTGCCAGCAGTGTTGGCGGGGTGAACACCGGGGAGCTGTTTTTT.

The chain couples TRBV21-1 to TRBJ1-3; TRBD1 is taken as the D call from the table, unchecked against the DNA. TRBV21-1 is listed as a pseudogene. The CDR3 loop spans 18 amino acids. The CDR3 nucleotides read TGTGCCAGCAGCAAAGGACAGGGGGCGCAGAGCTCTGGAAACACCATATATTTT. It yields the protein CASSKGQGAQSSGNTIYF.

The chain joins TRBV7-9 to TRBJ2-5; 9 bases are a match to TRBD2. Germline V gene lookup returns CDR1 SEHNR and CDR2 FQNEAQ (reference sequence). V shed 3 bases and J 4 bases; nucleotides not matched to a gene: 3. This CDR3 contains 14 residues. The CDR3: CASSLGLARETQYF. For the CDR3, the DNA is TGTGCCAGCAGCTTGGGACTAGCCAGAGAGACCCAGTACTTC.

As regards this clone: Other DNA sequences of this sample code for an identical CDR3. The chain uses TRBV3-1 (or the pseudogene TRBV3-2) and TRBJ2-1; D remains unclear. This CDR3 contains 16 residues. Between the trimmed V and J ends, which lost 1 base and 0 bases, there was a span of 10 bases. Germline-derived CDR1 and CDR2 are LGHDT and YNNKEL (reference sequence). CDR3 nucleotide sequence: TGTGCCAGCAGCCAAGTCCCGGGTAGCTCCTACAATGAGCAGTTCTTC. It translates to CASSQVPGSSYNEQFF.